This T cell receptor (beta chain) emerged from a study of OX40 agonist ivuxolimab in advanced cancers. About the research overall: Cancers in dose escalation were hepatocellular, melanoma, renal cell and head and neck. Prior anti-PD-1, anti-PD-L1 or anti-CTLA-4 therapy was allowed; more than 30% had some. Notes on the study in general: Certain nonresponding patients likewise had low normalized T-cell clonal expansion.

V dropped 7 bases and J dropped 0 bases, with 15 bases sitting between them. This CDR3 contains 14 residues. The germline V gene encodes CDR1 SQVTM and CDR2 ANQGSEA. Method: immunoSEQ multiplex PCR; TCRdb's copy keeps in-frame clones and lacks some. This sample has about 59,000 clones; more than 70% occur once, and the top ten carry 5.2%. This clone has only a few counts. The antigen is not known. The sequence derives from an adult with an advanced solid tumor such as melanoma, head and neck, liver or kidney cancer. The chain is built from TRBV29-1 and TRBJ1-1; D not resolved. Specimen: CD4+ or CD8+ T cells sorted from blood, collected in a trial of the OX40 agonist ivuxolimab. CDR3 in DNA: TGCAGCGCGCGGGAAAACAGCTTGAACACTGAAGCTTTCTTT. This gives the protein CSARENSLNTEAFF.